This is a list of T cell receptor beta chains from one sample in a study of shared clonotypes between healthy human individuals. Sequenced by immunoSEQ multiplex PCR; TCRdb stores in-frame clones only, minus some. The data contain 2,100,000 or so clones, approximately 96% of them singletons. The sample comprised naive CD4+ T cells sorted from blood. Source of these receptors: a man younger than 35 in good health. The CDR3 runs from the conserved cysteine through the conserved F or W. Each record gives: V gene, CDR3 length, CDR3 protein.

TRBV5-1	15	CASSFVGNREETQYF
TRBV18	16	CASSPNSGTGLEKLFF
TRBV10-1	15	CASSEWTASTDTQYF
TRBV5-4	17	CASSLDQTLPPTDTQYF
TRBV19	15	CASTRAGGDTDTQYF
TRBV6-5	14	CASSRLAGGNEQYF
TRBV10-3	14	CAISDVGQGVSYTF
TRBV11-2	12	CASGWDPKGYTF
TRBV2	15	CASSPGTKGLETQYF
TRBV10-2	15	CASSEGQTGNQPQHF
TRBV6-1	12	CASTRTATEAFF
TRBV18	15	CASSPQGMNTGELFF
TRBV6-5	14	CASSGQGLREKLFF
TRBV9	16	CASSARSSGPSYEQYF
TRBV10-3	14	CAISVGTGPVQQYF
TRBV28	19	CASSLSSGTGLRLNTEAFF
TRBV13	14	CASSRPAGGGEQFF
TRBV7-9	13	CASSSDSPYGYTF
TRBV5-1	15	CASSFLVAGDNEQFF
TRBV11-2	15	CASSLVGTGGYGYTF
TRBV5-6	14	CASSLRDRAYGYTF
TRBV29-1	14	CSVEDRGVNTEAFF
TRBV7-2	14	CASSLAWGNYGYTF
TRBV2	14	CASSGAGGNQPQHF
TRBV6-4	15	CASSASGRDTDTQYF
TRBV4-2	15	CASSQDFRGGSPLHF
TRBV19	16	CASSILWAGGNQPQHF
TRBV30	13	CAWSPADTDTQYF
TRBV6-1	14	CASSEIAGGNTIYF
TRBV5-4	14	CASSPGTGYNEQFF
TRBV5-1	16	CASSRGADSAAAGLFF
TRBV7-9	16	CASSLGLQPLTDTQYF
TRBV15	17	CATSTRPKAGGPETQYF
TRBV5-1	16	CASSFYQEDSNQPQHF
TRBV28	11	CATTGNTEAFF
TRBV15	19	CATSKALSYSGPNTGELFF
TRBV2	16	CASSDRLLAAGDTQYF
TRBV4-1	15	CASSHPGRLNTEAFF
TRBV4-2	15	CASSQDYRTNNEQFF
TRBV7-9	16	CASSLVPYMVGYEQYF
TRBV2	13	CASTQGIVYEQYF
TRBV5-4	13	CASSLVGAEKLFF
TRBV7-3	16	CASSLKGGALNYGYTF
TRBV11-2	14	CASSSGQPNQPQHF
TRBV7-8	15	CASILPGRGDTEAFF